This record looks at one TCR beta chain sequence and its context. Its cognate antigen is unknown. The data were obtained in a study of OX40 agonist ivuxolimab in advanced cancers. For the study at large: Each patient was given ivuxolimab into a vein every 2 weeks, at 0.01 to 10 mg/kg. Three patients showed partial responses: one hepatocellular carcinoma and two cutaneous melanoma cases. Study conclusions and caveats: The authors did not determine the antigen specificity of the expanded peripheral T cells.

The CDR3 is made up of 15 amino acids. V was clipped by 4 bases and J by 10 bases, with 21 bases between them. Germline CDR1 SGHRS, CDR2 YFSETQ. Repertoires were generated with immunoSEQ multiplex PCR, while TCRdb's copy carries only in-frame clones and drops some. The sample yields about 95,000 clones, roughly nine tenths seen once. This clonotype originated in an adult with an advanced solid tumor such as melanoma, head and neck, liver or kidney cancer. The starting material was CD4+ or CD8+ T cells sorted from blood, obtained in a trial of the OX40 agonist ivuxolimab. The chain joins TRBV5-1 to TRBJ2-1; D might be TRBD2 (6 bases). The CDR3 DNA reads as TGCGCCAGCAGCCCAGGACTATCACAACTCGTGGAGCAGTTCTTC. It is translated as CASSPGLSQLVEQFF.